The rows below give T cell receptor beta chains drawn from one sample of a study of graft-versus-host responses after intestinal transplantation. Profiling relied on immunoSEQ multiplex PCR, and the TCRdb table lists in-frame clones only, not all of them. The data contain fewer than 80,000 clones, over 90% of them seen just once; the ten biggest clones take up 1.5% to 2%. These receptors are not linked to any known antigen. The starting material was unstimulated CD8+ T cells sorted from spleen or lymph node cells, obtained before transplant. The receptors here all came from a human donor who was the organ donor for an intestinal transplant. Each CDR3 is given with its conserved first and last residue. A D gene is named only where the DNA matches it firmly. The size of a clone is reported for some rows only, either as once, few or many, or as a class for expanded clones.

>TRBJ2-4|TRBV6-1|-|-
TGTGCCAGCACCCCCGGGGGGCCCAAAAACATTCAGTACTTC
CASTPGGPKNIQYF
>TRBJ2-4|TRBV11-2|-|TRBD1
TGTGCCAGCAGCCCCGACCAGGACAGGATTTCGAACATTCAGTACTTC
CASSPDQDRISNIQYF
>TRBJ2-2|TRBV21-1|-|-
TGTGCCAGCAGCAAATCGTTGCTAGCGGGAGAGCCTCCTAAGTTGGCCGGGGAGCTGTTTTTT
CASSKSLLAGEPPKLAGELFF
>TRBJ2-1|TRBV29-1|-|TRBD2
TGCAGCGCTCGACTAGCGGGCCACTCCTACAATGAGCAGTTCTTC
CSARLAGHSYNEQFF
>TRBJ2-3|TRBV5-4|few|-
TGTGCCAGCAGCTTTGGTTCGGGAGCTGTAGATACGCAGTATTTT
CASSFGSGAVDTQYF
>TRBJ2-2|TRBV7-9|-|TRBD1
TGTGCCGGACAGGGGGCGTCCGGGGAGCTGTTTTTT
CAGQGASGELFF
>TRBJ2-7|TRBV7-6|-|TRBD1
TGTGCCAGCAGCAACTTACGGGGACAGGGGGCTTCCTACGAGCAGTACTTC
CASSNLRGQGASYEQYF
>TRBJ2-1|TRBV7-3|-|TRBD1
TGTGCCAGCAGCGCATTACCGGGACAGTACAATGAGCAGTTCTTC
CASSALPGQYNEQFF
>TRBJ2-7|TRBV13|few|-
TGTGCCAGCAGCTTAGGAGGCAGGGGCTACGAGCAGTACTTC
CASSLGGRGYEQYF
>TRBJ2-7|TRBV6-5|-|TRBD1
TGTGCCAGCAGTTACCGTTCAGGGGGAGTCTACGAGCAGTACTTC
CASSYRSGGVYEQYF
>TRBJ2-7|TRBV28|-|TRBD1
TGTGCCAGCAGCTCGGGACAGTTATCCTACGAGCAGTACTTC
CASSSGQLSYEQYF
>TRBJ2-6|TRBV7-9|once|TRBD1
TGTGCCAGCAGCTCCCGGGGACAGGCCGTCTCTGGGGCCAACGTCCTGACTTTC
CASSSRGQAVSGANVLTF
>TRBJ2-7|TRBV5-6|-|TRBD2
TGTGCCAGCAGTTCCGGGACTAGCGCCCACGAGCAGTACTTC
CASSSGTSAHEQYF
>TRBJ2-5|TRBV21-1|once|-
TGTGCCAGCAGCCTAGGCAGGGTAGTGGTGGAGACCCAGTACTTC
CASSLGRVVVETQYF
>TRBJ1-2|TRBV15|-|-
TGTGCCACCAGCAGAGCGGGTAAAGATGGCTACACCTTC
CATSRAGKDGYTF
>TRBJ2-2|TRBV5-6|-|TRBD2
TGTGCCAGCAGCTGGGGAGGGAAGTTGGCCGGGGAGCTGTTTTTT
CASSWGGKLAGELFF
>TRBJ1-1|TRBV29-1|-|-
TGCAGCGTTGAGGAGTTCGACGGCATGAACACTGAAGCTTTCTTT
CSVEEFDGMNTEAFF
>TRBJ2-7|TRBV6-1|-|TRBD2
TGTGCCAGCAGTGAGGGCGCGCGGGAGGTGGGCTACGAGCAGTACTTC
CASSEGAREVGYEQYF
>TRBJ2-3|TRBV7-9|-|TRBD1
TGTGCCAGCAGCAGACAGGGTTCCCCCACAGATACGCAGTATTTT
CASSRQGSPTDTQYF
>TRBJ2-7|TRBV6-5|-|TRBD2
TGTGCCAGCAGTTTATCGGCGGGAGGGTACTACGAGCAGTACTTC
CASSLSAGGYYEQYF